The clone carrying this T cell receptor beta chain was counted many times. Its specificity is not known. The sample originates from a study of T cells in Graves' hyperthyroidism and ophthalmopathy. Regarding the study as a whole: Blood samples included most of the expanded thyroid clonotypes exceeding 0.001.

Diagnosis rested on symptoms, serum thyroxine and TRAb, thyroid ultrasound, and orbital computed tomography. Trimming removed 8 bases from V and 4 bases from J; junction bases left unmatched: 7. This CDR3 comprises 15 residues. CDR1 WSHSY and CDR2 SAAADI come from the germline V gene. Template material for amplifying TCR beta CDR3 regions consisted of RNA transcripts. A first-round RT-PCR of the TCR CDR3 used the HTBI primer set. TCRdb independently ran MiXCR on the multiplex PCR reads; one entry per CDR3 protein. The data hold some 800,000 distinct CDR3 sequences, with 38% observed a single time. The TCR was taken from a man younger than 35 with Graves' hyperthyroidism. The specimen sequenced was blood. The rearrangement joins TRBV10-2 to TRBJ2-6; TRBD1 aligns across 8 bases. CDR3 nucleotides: TGCGCCAGCGGGCAGGGGGCATGGGGGGCCAACGTCCTGACTTTC. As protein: CASGQGAWGANVLTF.